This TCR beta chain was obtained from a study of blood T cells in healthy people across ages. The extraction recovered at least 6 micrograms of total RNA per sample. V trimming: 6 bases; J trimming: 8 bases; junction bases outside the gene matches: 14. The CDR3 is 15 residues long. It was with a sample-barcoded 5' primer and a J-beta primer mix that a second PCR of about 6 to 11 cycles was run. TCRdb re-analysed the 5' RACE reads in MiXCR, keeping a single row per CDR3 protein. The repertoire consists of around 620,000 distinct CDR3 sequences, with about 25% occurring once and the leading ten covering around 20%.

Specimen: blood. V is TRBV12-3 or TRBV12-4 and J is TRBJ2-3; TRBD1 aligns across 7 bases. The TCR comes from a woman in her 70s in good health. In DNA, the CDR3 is TGTGCCAGCAGACCCGGGACAGCCGTCACGGGTACGCAGTATTTT. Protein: CASRPGTAVTGTQYF.